Listed below are T cell receptor beta chains from one sample, sequenced in a study of regulatory T cells in long-lasting Graves disease. TCRdb re-derived calls from the multiplex PCR reads in MiXCR, one entry per CDR3 protein. The data hold 350,000 to 450,000 distinct CDR3 sequences, with around 21% observed a single time. The sample was peripheral blood mononuclear cells (PBMCs), taken when the disease was refractory, from a patient treated with antithyroid drugs. The receptors were sampled from a female donor with Graves disease. The CDR3 runs from the conserved cysteine through the conserved F or W. The order of the fields is CDR3 length, J gene, clone size, V gene, D gene, CDR3 protein, CDR3 DNA. The D gene is left open where the match is weak. Expanded clones are given a class, and other clones once, few, many or no size at all.

13 | TRBJ2-1 | few | TRBV20-1 | . | CRPGNGAYNEQFF | TGCAGACCAGGGAATGGAGCCTACAATGAGCAGTTCTTC
13 | TRBJ2-7 | few | TRBV20-1 | . | CSARPRSAYEQYF | TGCAGTGCTAGACCTCGATCTGCCTACGAGCAGTACTTC
12 | TRBJ2-5 | . | TRBV20-1 | . | CSATLTRETQYF | TGCAGTGCTACACTGACCCGGGAGACCCAGTACTTC
15 | TRBJ1-1 | many | TRBV28 | . | CASSQMQGLDTEAFF | TGTGCCAGCAGTCAGATGCAGGGTCTAGACACTGAAGCTTTCTTT
16 | TRBJ2-6 | . | TRBV4-2 | . | CASSQDSGVGANVLTF | TGTGCCAGCAGCCAAGATTCGGGGGTTGGGGCCAACGTCCTGACTTTC
13 | TRBJ1-5 | many | TRBV28 | . | CASSLGIHQPQHF | TGTGCCAGCAGTTTAGGTATCCATCAGCCCCAGCATTTT
20 | TRBJ1-3 | . | TRBV7-2 | . | CASRKAYGDSLISAGNTIYF | TGTGCCAGCAGAAAAGCCTACGGTGACAGCCTCATCAGCGCTGGAAACACCATATATTTT
16 | TRBJ2-7 | . | TRBV4-3 | TRBD2 | CASSQGWSSGSHEQYF | TGCGCCAGCAGCCAAGGGTGGTCTAGCGGGTCCCACGAGCAGTACTTC
14 | TRBJ1-2 | . | TRBV27 | . | CASSRGTMGHGYAF | TGTGCCAGCAGTCGCGGGACTATGGGCCATGGCTACGCCTTC
15 | TRBJ1-6 | many | TRBV28 | . | CASSLEGAQRSPLHF | TGTGCCAGCAGTTTAGAGGGAGCGCAGCGCTCACCCCTCCACTTT
12 | TRBJ1-5 | . | TRBV29-1 | . | CSAGGVGQPQHF | TGCAGCGCTGGGGGGGTGGGTCAGCCCCAGCATTTT
14 | TRBJ1-4 | many | TRBV29-1 | . | CSVEDGGRREKLFF | TGCAGCGTTGAAGATGGGGGGAGGCGAGAAAAACTGTTTTTT
13 | TRBJ2-4 | . | TRBV20-1 | . | CSAGDGFKNIQYF | TGCAGTGCTGGAGACGGATTTAAAAACATTCAGTACTTC
19 | TRBJ1-1 | few | TRBV5-1 | TRBD1 | CASSFTGTGGRGRNTEAFF | TGCGCCAGCAGCTTTACCGGGACAGGGGGCCGGGGGAGGAACACTGAAGCTTTCTTT
16 | TRBJ1-5 | many | TRBV6-1 | . | CASSPTGPNSNQPQHF | TGTGCCAGCAGTCCTACGGGGCCTAATAGCAATCAGCCCCAGCATTTT
13 | TRBJ1-5 | many | TRBV30 | . | CAWAGQNNQPQHF | TGTGCCTGGGCGGGACAAAACAATCAGCCCCAGCATTTT
13 | TRBJ2-7 | many | TRBV6-5 | TRBD1 | CASSSDRGLEQYF | TGTGCCAGCAGTTCCGACAGGGGCCTCGAGCAGTACTTC
16 | TRBJ2-7 | once | TRBV9 | TRBD2 | CASSVEAAGVPHEQYF | TGTGCCAGCAGTGTAGAGGCGGCGGGAGTACCCCACGAGCAGTACTTC
18 | TRBJ2-7 | few | TRBV20-1 | TRBD1 | CSARETIRRTGTLYEQYF | TGCAGTGCTAGAGAAACCATCCGTCGGACAGGCACTTTGTACGAGCAGTACTTC
14 | TRBJ1-4 | . | TRBV5-6 | . | CASSSQGMDEKLFF | TGTGCCAGCAGCTCCCAGGGTATGGATGAAAAACTGTTTTTT
15 | TRBJ2-1 | few | TRBV13 | TRBD2 | CASSSTSSGRNEQFF | TGTGCCAGCAGCTCCACCTCGAGCGGGAGGAATGAGCAGTTCTTC
14 | TRBJ1-1 | . | TRBV19 | . | CASRWLGANTEAFF | TGTGCCAGTAGGTGGTTGGGGGCGAACACTGAAGCTTTCTTT
13 | TRBJ1-4 | . | TRBV6-2/TRBV6-3 | . | CASSYAGTGQLFF | TGTGCCAGCAGTTATGCCGGGACCGGACAACTGTTTTTT
12 | TRBJ2-7 | . | TRBV7-2 | . | CASSLRYNEQYF | TGTGCCAGCAGCCTCAGGTACAACGAGCAGTACTTC
16 | TRBJ2-7 | few | TRBV20-1 | . | CSAESYGQPASYEQYF | TGCAGTGCCGAGTCTTACGGGCAGCCCGCGTCTTACGAGCAGTACTTC
17 | TRBJ2-1 | once | TRBV12-3/TRBV12-4 | . | CASSSAAGAIYNNEQFF | TGTGCCAGCAGTTCGGCGGCAGGAGCTATTTATAATAATGAGCAGTTCTTC
16 | TRBJ2-2 | . | TRBV10-3 | TRBD2 | CAISPSGRLNTGELFF | TGTGCCATCAGTCCTAGCGGGAGACTGAACACCGGGGAGCTGTTTTTT
15 | TRBJ1-5 | few | TRBV6-1 | . | CASRLQGSGVQPQHF | TGTGCCAGCAGGCTGCAGGGGTCTGGGGTGCAGCCCCAGCATTTT
14 | TRBJ2-7 | few | TRBV6-7 | TRBD2 | CASSFPGLAGEGDF | TGTGCCAGCAGTTTCCCGGGACTAGCGGGAGAAGGCGACTTC
12 | TRBJ1-1 | . | TRBV6-2/TRBV6-3 | . | CASSETGPEAFF | TGTGCCAGCAGTGAAACAGGGCCTGAAGCTTTCTTT